This is a list of T cell receptor beta chains from one sample in a study of OX40 agonist ivuxolimab in advanced cancers. Here immunoSEQ multiplex PCR was the method, and the copy in TCRdb shows in-frame clones only, minus some. The data contain under 90,000 clones, 90% of them singletons. Sequencing used CD4+ or CD8+ T cells sorted from blood, obtained in a trial of the OX40 agonist ivuxolimab. The receptors here all came from an adult with an advanced solid tumor such as melanoma, head and neck, liver or kidney cancer. The conserved cysteine and the conserved F or W are not part of the CDR3 here.

v_call | cdr3_aa
TRBV18 | ASSRGLGQTEETQY
TRBV6-6 | ASSPPQGNTIY
TRBV4-3 | ASSQGRGDSPLH
TRBV29-1 | SGGTGRSTDTQY
TRBV7-9 | ASSSLAGGPPTDTQY
TRBV30 | AWSVLREQY
TRBV6-1 | ASSEGQGVGGYT
TRBV19 | ASSIRPPGQYSYEQY
TRBV30 | AGGEKGIYGYT
TRBV27 | ASSTWADGEQY
TRBV27 | ASTPRLAGMSDTQY
TRBV19 | ASSTGSPGELF
TRBV6-1 | ASSGTRETQY
TRBV6-1 | ASSAVPLDGYT
TRBV1 | TSSQGQESKTEAF
TRBV29-1 | SVEAVSYEQY
TRBV5-5 | ASSLEAGEQF
TRBV5-1 | ASSPDRQRNTIY
TRBV29-1 | SVEGTGNTIY
TRBV28 | ASSTRTGTTYEQY
TRBV11-3 | ASSLGLGTGWRYGYT
TRBV5-1 | ASSLDPAGGHSY
TRBV7-2 | ASSFTGGGNGYT
TRBV5-1 | ASSLGLAQETQY
TRBV5-1 | ASSPPRLAGGDEQF
TRBV11-3 | ASSLAGGKFGYT
TRBV7-2 | ASSLRLAGGRVGDTQY
TRBV6-1 | ASSPLTEPEKLF